One and the same sample provided the 10 T cell receptor beta chains below, sequenced in a study of blood T cell repertoires in COVID-19. TCRdb's copy holds only in-frame clones and misses some; the assay was immunoSEQ multiplex PCR. The sample contains 16,000 or so clones, around nine tenths of which appear only once. The sequenced sample consisted of peripheral blood. All receptors come from a human donor in a cohort sampled during active COVID-19.

The chain combines TRBV5-4 with TRBJ2-3; perhaps TRBD2 as D (6 bases). This CDR3 has 16 amino acids. CDR1 is SGHNT, CDR2 YYREEE, per germline (reference sequence). Trimming shortened V by 0 bases and J by 3 bases, and 14 bases separated the two germline ends. Here the CDR3 DNA reads TGTGCCAGCAGCTTGGGGCTATGGGGGAGGACAGATACGCAGTATTTT. Translating it yields CASSLGLWGRTDTQYF.

The rearrangement links TRBV6-5 to TRBJ2-2; possible D gene TRBD2, 5 bases. Looked up from germline, CDR1 is MNHEY and CDR2 is SVGAGI. With 2 bases removed from V and 6 bases from J, the gap between germline ends came to 10 bases. CDR3 length equals 14 residues. CDR3 sequence (DNA): TGTGCCAGCAGTTACGGTGTCGGGGCCGGGGAGCTGTTTTTT. Its protein is CASSYGVGAGELFF.

V is TRBV9 and J is TRBJ2-1, with 10 positions matching TRBD2. Germline V gene lookup returns CDR1 SGDLS and CDR2 YYNGEE. The V and J ends lost 3 bases and 6 bases, in that order; junction bases with no gene match: 21. CDR3 length: 20 amino acids. This CDR3 reads CASSEPRAGGPLAPSNEQFF. The CDR3 DNA follows: TGTGCCAGCAGCGAGCCGAGAGCGGGGGGGCCTCTCGCTCCCTCCAATGAGCAGTTCTTC.

This chain uses TRBV9 with TRBJ1-3; 12 positions agree with TRBD1. Germline CDR1 reads SGDLS; CDR2 reads YYNGEE. J was trimmed by 1 base and V by 3 bases; bases with no gene match: 8. The CDR3 spans 18 residues. The CDR3 region is CASSARDRGQESGNTIYF. As DNA, the CDR3 is TGTGCCAGCAGCGCCCGGGACAGGGGGCAGGAGTCTGGAAACACCATATATTTT.

The chain links TRBV7-9 to TRBJ2-7; 14 nucleotides align to TRBD2. Trimming at V came to 5 bases and at J to 3 bases, leaving 3 bases not matched to a gene. There are 15 residues in the CDR3. Germline lookup yields CDR1 SEHNR and CDR2 FQNEAQ (reference sequence). CDR3 DNA sequence: TGTGCCAGCAGCGTCGGGACTAGCGGGGGCTACGAGCAGTACTTC. Protein product: CASSVGTSGGYEQYF.

This clone has only a few counts. CDR3 in amino acids: CASSSLRDRGWEQYF. CDR3 bases: TGTGCCAGCAGCTCTCTCCGGGACAGGGGGTGGGAGCAGTACTTC. V and J are TRBV11-2 and TRBJ2-7, with TRBD1 matching 11 bases. This CDR3 is 15 amino acids long. The germline V gene has CDR1 SGHAT and CDR2 FQNNGV. Unmatched junction bases numbered 9, after V lost 4 bases and J lost 7 bases.

J is TRBJ2-1 and V is TRBV5-5; D is unresolved. In germline, CDR1 is SGHKS, CDR2 YYEKEE (reference sequence). The CDR3 runs to 13 residues. Deletions cut 1 base from V and 5 bases from J, with 7 bases between. CDR3: CASSLTVNNEQFF. CDR3 in DNA: TGTGCCAGCAGCTTGACAGTGAACAATGAGCAGTTCTTC.

The rearrangement uses TRBV6-5 and TRBJ1-6; no definite D call. V lost 0 bases, J lost 7 bases, and 10 bases lay in between. The CDR3 runs 15 residues. CDR1 MNHEY and CDR2 SVGAGI come from the germline V gene. The CDR3 loop reads CASSYSEALNSPLHF. Here the CDR3 DNA reads TGTGCCAGCAGTTACTCTGAGGCCTTGAATTCACCCCTCCACTTT.

This clone was found once. The gene calls are TRBV4-1 and TRBJ1-6, with D possibly being TRBD1 (5 bases). Deletions cut 4 bases from V and 8 bases from J, with 15 bases between. The CDR3 has 15 residues. Per germline, CDR1 MGHRA and CDR2 YSYEKL. The CDR3 sequence: CASSLLGGRDSPLHF. CDR3 bases: TGCGCCAGCAGCCTCCTGGGGGGACGAGATTCACCCCTCCACTTT.

V usage is TRBV10-2 and J usage is TRBJ2-7; TRBD1 is a possible D gene (5 bases). Trimming shortened V by 3 bases and J by 5 bases, and 11 bases separated the two germline ends. CDR1 is WSHSY, CDR2 SAAADI, per germline. The CDR3 runs to 13 residues. CDR3 loop: CASSDWGIDEQYF. The CDR3 nucleotides are TGCGCCAGCAGTGACTGGGGCATCGACGAGCAGTACTTC.